This T cell receptor (beta chain) was observed in a study of glioma-infiltrating T cells after dendritic cell vaccination. Measured with immunoSEQ multiplex PCR; TCRdb has only the in-frame clones, and not every one. The sample has roughly 51,000 clones, over 75% seen once. This CDR3 is 18 amino acids long. With V trimmed by 2 bases and J by 1 base, 10 bases remained unmatched. Germline CDR1 is SGHNT and CDR2 is YYREEE (reference sequence). The chain joins TRBV5-4 to TRBJ1-1; 11 nucleotides align to TRBD1. The clonotype comes from a human donor with glioblastoma. The sample in question was blood, obtained before dendritic cell vaccination. CDR3 loop: CASSLGRTGGAQNTEAFF. For the CDR3, the DNA is TGTGCCAGCAGCTTAGGGCGGACAGGGGGCGCTCAGAACACTGAAGCTTTCTTT.